Listed here are 26 T cell receptor beta chains from one sample, sequenced in a study of CD8+ T cells in alopecia areata (dated 2018 in TCRdb). Libraries were made using the immunoSEQ multiplex PCR assay. To provide template for TCR sequencing, every sample had RNA extracted and reverse transcribed into cDNA. TCRdb stores this immuneACCESS table with in-frame sequences only. Part of the clones is absent; in the studies checked, under half of the shortfall reflects unresolved V genes, and no reason is known for the rest. The sample includes roughly 230,000 clones, with roughly 40% observed a single time. 2% to 3% of the sample belongs to the ten largest clones. The treatment or condition label on this specimen signifies: oral pan-JAK inhibitor, 5-10 mg twice daily. Sequenced material: CD4+ T cells sorted from blood, taken around week 36, from a patient treated with tofacitinib. Receptor source: a human donor with alopecia areata.

This clone turned up a few times. This chain connects TRBV7-9 to TRBJ1-1; D possibly corresponds to TRBD1 (6 bases). CDR1 and CDR2 from the germline V gene are SEHNR and FQNEAQ (reference sequence). The ends were cut back, 5 bases at V and 3 bases at J, with 13 bases in the middle. CDR3 length: 14 residues. Here the CDR3 DNA reads TGTGCCAGCAGCCTTTCACAGGGTTACACTGAAGCTTTCTTT. As protein: CASSLSQGYTEAFF.

This clone turned up a few times. CDR3 in amino acids: CASSARTGVPETQYF. CDR3 sequence (DNA): TGTGCCAGCAGTGCAAGGACAGGAGTTCCAGAGACCCAGTACTTC. The V call is TRBV6-6, the J call TRBJ2-5, with 7 bases matching TRBD1. The germline V gene has CDR1 MNHNY and CDR2 SVGAGI (reference sequence). The CDR3 has 15 residues. The V segment lost 5 bases and the J segment 4 bases; nucleotides outside the gene matches: 10.

The J gene is TRBJ2-6, the V gene TRBV19; D call uncertain. This CDR3 contains 13 residues. V was pared by 10 bases and J by 0 bases, with 7 bases between. Germline-derived CDR1 and CDR2 are LNHDA and SQIVND (reference sequence). The CDR3 sequence is CATMGSGANVLTF. The CDR3 DNA reads as TGTGCCACCATGGGCTCTGGGGCCAACGTCCTGACTTTC.

The DNA for the CDR3 is TGTGCCAGCTCAGTCCTAGCAGCAGATACGCAGTATTTT. Encoded protein: CASSVLAADTQYF. The gene calls are TRBV18 and TRBJ2-3; D is possibly TRBD2 (5 bases). The CDR3 length is 13 residues. V was pared by 5 bases and J by 4 bases, with 10 bases between. Germline assignment: CDR1 KGHSH and CDR2 LQKENI.

The chain combines TRBV6-5 with TRBJ2-6, with D hard to call. In germline, CDR1 is MNHEY, CDR2 SVGAGI. V lost 2 bases, J lost 0 bases, and 5 bases lay in between. The CDR3 spans 15 residues. In DNA form, the CDR3 reads TGTGCCAGCAGTTACGAGAGCTCTGGGGCCAACGTCCTGACTTTC. The encoded protein is CASSYESSGANVLTF.

Many counts were recorded for this clone. V and J are TRBV7-8 and TRBJ2-3; D might be TRBD2 (6 bases). Per the germline V gene, CDR1 is SGHVS and CDR2 is FQNEAQ. This CDR3 has 16 residues. The germline V and J ends were trimmed by 5 bases and 0 bases, with 15 bases remaining between them. The CDR3 loop is CASSLEGLLSTDTQYF. CDR3 DNA sequence: TGTGCCAGCAGCCTAGAGGGACTCTTGAGCACAGATACGCAGTATTTT.

The J gene is TRBJ1-1, the V gene TRBV27; D possibly corresponds to TRBD1 (6 bases). The CDR3 covers 13 residues. V lost 5 bases and J lost 11, with 18 bases in between. CDR1 is MNHEY, CDR2 SMNVEV, per germline (reference sequence). The CDR3 loop is CASSGRTVQAAFF. DNA for the CDR3: TGTGCCAGCAGTGGGAGGACAGTCCAGGCGGCTTTCTTT.

This clone came up many times. The chain's CDR3 is CASSLTASGANVLTF. Here the CDR3 DNA reads TGTGCCAGCAGCTTAACCGCCTCTGGGGCCAACGTCCTGACTTTC. This rearrangement joins TRBV7-3 to TRBJ2-6, with D unclear. V was cut by 0 bases and J by 0 bases, with 3 bases left in between. This CDR3 is 15 amino acids long. Per germline, CDR1 SGHTA and CDR2 FQGTGA.

The DNA for the CDR3 is TGTGCCAGCAGCCCAGACTCGCACACAGATACGCAGTATTTT. Translation: CASSPDSHTDTQYF. V gene TRBV7-2 combines with J gene TRBJ2-3; D remains unclear. The length of the CDR3 is 14 residues. Looked up from germline, CDR1 is SGHTA and CDR2 is FQGNSA. V shed 5 bases and J shed 2 bases, with 11 bases lying between them.

V and J are TRBV29-1 and TRBJ1-2; unclear D gene. Trimming cost V 3 bases and J 5 bases, with 13 bases left between them. In germline, CDR1 is SQVTM, CDR2 ANQGSEA. The CDR3 spans 13 residues. The CDR3 reads CSVEQDGRYGYTF. As DNA, the CDR3 is TGCAGCGTTGAGCAGGACGGCAGATATGGCTACACCTTC.

On this clone itself: At the DNA level, this CDR3 is encoded by other sequences in the same sample as well. J is TRBJ2-1 and V is TRBV5-1; D might be TRBD2 (5 bases). Between the trimmed V and J ends, which lost 0 bases and 0 bases, there was a span of 7 bases. CDR3 length: 15 residues. The germline V gene encodes CDR1 SGHRS and CDR2 YFSETQ. The CDR3 sequence is CASSLEGSSYNEQFF. CDR3 DNA: TGCGCCAGCAGCTTGGAAGGGAGCTCCTACAATGAGCAGTTCTTC. Supplemented by reference TRBV5-1 and TRBJ2-1, the full variable domain reads KAGVTQTPRYLIKTRGQQVTLSCSPISGHRSVSWYQQTPGQGLQFLFEYFSETQRNKGNFPGRFSGRQFSNSRSEMNVSTLELGDSALYLCASSLEGSSYNEQFFGPGTRLTVL.

The sample holds many counts of this clone. V is TRBV10-3 and J is TRBJ2-1, with TRBD2 as a possible D gene (6 bases). This CDR3 spans 15 amino acids. V was cut by 9 bases and J by 0 bases, with 15 bases left in between. Germline V gene data show CDR1 as ENHRY and CDR2 as SYGVKD. The CDR3 nucleotides are TGTGCCATGAAATCTAGCGATAGCTCCTACAATGAGCAGTTCTTC. Translated: CAMKSSDSSYNEQFF.

The chain carries TRBV11-3 and TRBJ2-3; D is undetermined. Per the germline V gene, CDR1 is SGHNT and CDR2 is YENEEA. This CDR3 is built from 12 residues. Between the trimmed V and J ends, which lost 2 bases and 6 bases, there was a span of 6 bases. CDR3 nucleotides: TGTGCCAGCAGCTTACGGGCCGATACGCAGTATTTT. It codes for CASSLRADTQYF.

The V and J genes are TRBV30 and TRBJ2-1, with D hard to call. Trimming pared 5 bases from V and 2 bases from J, leaving 10 bases between. There are 13 residues in the CDR3. Per the germline V gene, CDR1 is GTSNPN and CDR2 is SVGIG (reference sequence). The CDR3 nucleotides are TGTGCCTGGCGACGGCCGGCCTACAATGAGCAGTTCTTC. Translating it yields CAWRRPAYNEQFF. The full variable domain, its missing parts supplied by reference TRBV30 and TRBJ2-1, is SQTIHQWPATLVQPVGSPLSLECTVEGTSNPNLYWYRQAAGRGLQLLFYSVGIGQISSEVPQNLSASRPQDRQFILSSKKLLLSDSGFYLCAWRRPAYNEQFFGPGTRLTVL.

This clone was seen a few times. The rearrangement joins TRBV19 to TRBJ2-1; D not resolved. The V end lost 5 bases, the J end lost 2 bases, and 7 bases lay between the germline ends. The CDR3 runs 13 residues. Looked up from germline, CDR1 is LNHDA and CDR2 is SQIVND (reference sequence). The CDR3 sequence is CASSPQTYNEQFF. The CDR3, as DNA: TGTGCCAGTAGTCCTCAGACCTACAATGAGCAGTTCTTC.

This clone was seen a few times. The chain recombines TRBV10-3 with TRBJ2-3, with D possibly being TRBD1 or TRBD2 (5 bases each). V was pared by 7 bases and J by 0 bases, with 11 bases between. Germline-derived CDR1 and CDR2 are ENHRY and SYGVKD. The CDR3 has 14 amino acids. CDR3 DNA: TGTGCCATCACCCGGGACGTTAGCACAGATACGCAGTATTTT. Its protein is CAITRDVSTDTQYF.

This clone was observed a handful of times. The chain uses TRBV28 and TRBJ2-6; D is unclear. This CDR3 comprises 13 residues. Germline CDR1 and CDR2: MDHEN and SYDVKM. The V and J ends lost 7 bases and 4 bases respectively, with 8 bases between them. CDR3 residues: CASMSRGANVLTF. CDR3 DNA: TGTGCCAGCATGTCTCGCGGGGCCAACGTCCTGACTTTC.

The chain carries TRBV6-5 and TRBJ2-3, with 10 nucleotides matching TRBD2. V was clipped by 5 bases and J by 6 bases; unmatched bases: 5. Germline values: CDR1 MNHEY, CDR2 SVGAGI. The CDR3 spans 14 residues. CDR3 loop: CASSLAGERDTQYF. The CDR3 DNA follows: TGTGCCAGCAGTCTAGCGGGGGAACGGGATACGCAGTATTTT.

This sequence joins TRBV27 and TRBJ1-2; no firm D call. Trimming removed 9 bases from V and 4 bases from J, with 9 bases in between. Germline values: CDR1 MNHEY, CDR2 SMNVEV (reference sequence). The CDR3 length is 11 residues. Here the CDR3 DNA reads TGTGCCAGTGGGGAGCTCTATGGCTACACCTTC. This sequence encodes CASGELYGYTF.

The rearrangement joins TRBV5-6 to TRBJ2-1, with D maybe TRBD2 (5 bases). The V gene's germline CDR1 is SGHDT and CDR2 YYEEEE. The CDR3 is 12 residues long. The V and J ends lost 4 bases and 10 bases respectively, with 12 bases between them. The CDR3 loop reads CASSRGRYEQFF. The CDR3 coding sequence is TGTGCCAGCAGCCGGGGTAGGTACGAGCAGTTCTTC.

This clone was seen only a few times. This chain's CDR3 is CASPGTSGEPYEQYF. The CDR3 DNA is TGTGCCAGCCCCGGGACTAGCGGGGAACCCTACGAGCAGTACTTC. The chain employs TRBV6-5 and TRBJ2-7; 13 bases align to TRBD2. This CDR3 is built from 15 residues. CDR1 and CDR2 (germline): MNHEY, SVGAGI. V was clipped by 8 bases and J by 2 bases; unmatched bases: 6.

The CDR3 loop is CASSLNRPPGELFF. CDR3 DNA sequence: TGTGCCAGCAGCTTAAATAGGCCCCCCGGGGAGCTGTTTTTT. The chain carries TRBV7-3 and TRBJ2-2; D call uncertain. V lost 1 base to trimming and J lost 6 bases, with 9 bases between them. The CDR3 spans 14 residues. CDR1 SGHTA and CDR2 FQGTGA come from the germline V gene.

The chain joins TRBV29-1 to TRBJ2-5; D not resolved. The CDR3 covers 14 residues. Germline CDR1 reads SQVTM; CDR2 reads ANQGSEA. The germline V and J ends were trimmed by 7 bases and 4 bases, with 19 bases remaining between them. In DNA, the CDR3 is TGCAGCGCCGAGGTAGGGATGTTGGGAGAGACCCAGTACTTC. Protein sequence: CSAEVGMLGETQYF.

The table lists this clone with a few counts. The rearrangement uses TRBV7-2 and TRBJ1-5; TRBD1 is a possible D gene (5 bases). CDR1 and CDR2 from the germline V gene are SGHTA and FQGNSA. The CDR3 is 16 residues long. Between the trimmed V and J ends, which lost 1 base and 0 bases, there was a span of 10 bases. CDR3 residues: CASSLGLTASNQPQHF. In DNA, the CDR3 is TGTGCCAGCAGCTTAGGGTTGACAGCTAGCAATCAGCCCCAGCATTTT.

This clone was detected a few times. Other nucleotide sequences from this sample produce the same CDR3. The chain joins TRBV18 to TRBJ2-2, with a weak D call TRBD1 (6 bases). The CDR3 totals 15 residues. V gave up 0 bases and J gave up 2 bases, with 7 bases separating them. Germline V gene lookup returns CDR1 KGHSH and CDR2 LQKENI. Written as DNA, the CDR3 is TGTGCCAGCTCACCACCCAGGGGCAACACCGGGGAGCTGTTTTTT. This translates into CASSPPRGNTGELFF.

This clone was observed a handful of times. The rearrangement joins TRBV7-9 to TRBJ2-7; the match to TRBD1 covers 7 bases. In germline, CDR1 is SEHNR, CDR2 FQNEAQ (reference sequence). V lost 3 bases and J lost 2; bases outside the gene matches: 7. The CDR3 spans 15 residues. In DNA, the CDR3 is TGTGCCAGCAGCTTGTCCGGGACAGTGGCCTACGAGCAGTACTTC. It yields the protein CASSLSGTVAYEQYF.